The present T cell receptor beta chain was sequenced within a study of blood T cell repertoires in COVID-19 (dated by TCRdb to 2018 to 2021). The study in broad terms: Samples from collaborators originated in the United States, Italy and Spain and spanned both the acute and convalescent phases of COVID-19. The material from the prospective study consisted of cDNA or gDNA derived from T cells, B-cell-depleted T cells, or PBMCs. Subjects who had been exposed to COVID-19, were actively infected with it, or had recovered from it provided the deeply sampled blood TCRbeta repertoires that made up the dataset. The repertoires were released in a freely available public database intended as a resource for research on the immune response to SARS-CoV-2. Samples came from the ongoing ImmuneRACE study (first 160 participants) plus 1,254 subjects from 6 global collaborators. Sample metadata almost always included a de-identified subject ID, COVID-19 status, age in years and sex. HLA class I and class II types, where available, came from metadata supplied by the sample provider rather than from assay-based typing. Findings and caveats that apply to the study as a whole: How much clinical and demographic metadata was included differed by source and by participant, and the metadata was provided uncurated.

In the prospective study, participants were roughly 18 to 100 years old, resided in approximately 22 geographic areas of the United States, and were enrolled through a virtual design. Cohort assignment in the prospective study relied on participant-reported clinical history from a screening survey and a study questionnaire. Recovered participants in ImmuneRACE Cohort 3 were defined by two consecutive negative NP/OP PCR tests, clearance by a healthcare professional, or resolution of symptoms. Each participant in the prospective study had whole blood, serum and a nasopharyngeal or oropharyngeal swab collected by mobile phlebotomists. Over a 2-month period, participants in the prospective study had the option of providing additional blood draws and questionnaires. Before DNA extraction, prospective study blood samples were shipped either frozen or at room temperature. A word on this clone: The specificity of this receptor is unknown. Within one base of it there is no much larger clone, and no base qualities were kept.

TCRbeta CDR3 regions were amplified from genomic DNA using the immunoSEQ Assay, a bias-controlled multiplex PCR. The original pipeline was this. Within the assay, amplification of reference gene primers was used to estimate how many nucleated cells each sample contained. To quantify the absolute abundance of each unique TCRbeta CDR3 rearrangement, sequence reads were collapsed and filtered. For each sample, productive Simpson clonality was calculated by taking the square root of Simpson's diversity index across productive rearrangements. In its TCRdb copy, this immuneACCESS table keeps in-frame sequences only and misses some clones. Where compared with another copy, unresolved V genes explain less than half of these, and the others have no known cause. The V and J calls and clone size were taken over from that table, and D and trimming were inferred from the DNA. The sample table contains around 160,000 clones; only one count was recorded for approximately 88% of them. The top ten constitute 13% of the sample.

This clonotype originated in a woman in her sixties or seventies who had recovered from COVID-19. The sequenced material came from PBMCs or T cells enriched from blood (not recorded which).

The base sequence is TGTGCCAGCAGCTTAGTTCATCTAGCGGGAGGAACCGGGGAGCTGTTTTTT. It encodes CASSLVHLAGGTGELFF. Rearrangement joined TRBV7-2 to TRBJ2-2; 11 middle bases align to TRBD2. As encoded in the germline V gene, CDR1 is SGHTA while CDR2 is FQGNSA. The CDR3 holds 17 amino acids from the cysteine to the phenylalanine. Solely the CDR3 DNA is kept, with 51 bases framed from the first base. Trimming takes 1 base off V and 5 bases off J; junction bases not matched to a gene: 6. The CDR3, completed at both ends by the reference TRBV7-2 and TRBJ2-2 genes, gives the full variable domain GAGVSQSPSNKVTEKGKDVELRCDPISGHTALYWYRQSLGQGLEFLIYFQGNSAPDKSGLPSDRFSAERTGGSVSTLTIQRTQQEDSAVYLCASSLVHLAGGTGELFFGEGSRLTVL.